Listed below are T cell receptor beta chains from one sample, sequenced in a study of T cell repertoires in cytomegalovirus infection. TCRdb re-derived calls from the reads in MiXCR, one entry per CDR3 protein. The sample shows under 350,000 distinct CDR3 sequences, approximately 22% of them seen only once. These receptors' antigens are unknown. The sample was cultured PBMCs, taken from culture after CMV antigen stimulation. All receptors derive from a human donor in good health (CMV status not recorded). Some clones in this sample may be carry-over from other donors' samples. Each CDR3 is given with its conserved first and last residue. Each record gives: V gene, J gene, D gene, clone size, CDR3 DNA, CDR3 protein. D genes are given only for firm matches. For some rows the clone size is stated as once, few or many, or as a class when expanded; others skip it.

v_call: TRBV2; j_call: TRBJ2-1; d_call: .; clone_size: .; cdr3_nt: TGTGCCAGCAGTGAGGGCGGCACGGCTGACAATGAGCAGTTCTTC; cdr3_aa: CASSEGGTADNEQFF
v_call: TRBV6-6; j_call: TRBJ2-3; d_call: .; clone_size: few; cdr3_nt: TGTGCCAGCAGTTACCCCGCCCGGTCTGGCACAGATACGCAGTATTTT; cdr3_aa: CASSYPARSGTDTQYF
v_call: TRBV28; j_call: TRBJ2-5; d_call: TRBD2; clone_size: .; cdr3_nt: TGTGCCAGCAGTTTGGCTAGCGGTTTTGGGACCCAGTACTTC; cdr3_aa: CASSLASGFGTQYF
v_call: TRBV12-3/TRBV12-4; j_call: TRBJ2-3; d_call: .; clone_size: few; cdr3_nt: TGTGCCAGCCGCGGGCAGCTGCTGGATACGCAGTATTTT; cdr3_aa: CASRGQLLDTQYF
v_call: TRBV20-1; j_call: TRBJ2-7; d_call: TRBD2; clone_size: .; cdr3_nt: TGCAGTGCTAGATGGGCGGGAGGCCTCTCCTACGAGCAGTACTTC; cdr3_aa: CSARWAGGLSYEQYF
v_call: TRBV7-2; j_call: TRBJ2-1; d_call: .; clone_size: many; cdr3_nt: TGTGCCAGCAGCTTTCCCCGAGGGGACGAGCAGTTCTTC; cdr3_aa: CASSFPRGDEQFF
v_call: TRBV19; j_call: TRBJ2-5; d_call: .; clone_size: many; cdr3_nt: TGTGCCAGTAGTGCCGACGGGACACCGAACCCACAAGAGACCCAGTACTTC; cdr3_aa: CASSADGTPNPQETQYF
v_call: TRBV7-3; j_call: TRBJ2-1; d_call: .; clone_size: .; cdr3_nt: TGTGCCAGCAGCTCAGGGACTTCGAATGAGCAGTTCTTC; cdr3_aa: CASSSGTSNEQFF
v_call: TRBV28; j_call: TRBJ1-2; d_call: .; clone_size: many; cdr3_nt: TGTGCCAGCAGCTTTCAGGGGAACTATGGCTACACCTTC; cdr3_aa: CASSFQGNYGYTF
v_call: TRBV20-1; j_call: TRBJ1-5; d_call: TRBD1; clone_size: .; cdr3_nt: TGCAGTGCCCGGGCTGGGACAGGGGTTACCAATCAGCCCCAGCATTTT; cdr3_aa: CSARAGTGVTNQPQHF
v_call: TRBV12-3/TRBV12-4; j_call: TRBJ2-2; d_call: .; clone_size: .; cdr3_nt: TGTGCCAGCAGTCATGGAAGGGCCGGGGAGCTGTTTTTT; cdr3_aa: CASSHGRAGELFF
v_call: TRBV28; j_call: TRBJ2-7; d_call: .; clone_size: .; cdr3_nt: TGTACCAGCAGTTTAGGCCAGGGATACGAGCAGTACTTC; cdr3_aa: CTSSLGQGYEQYF
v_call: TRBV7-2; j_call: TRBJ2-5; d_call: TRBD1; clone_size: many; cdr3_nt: TGTGCCAGCAGCCGGACAGGGATCCAAGAGACCCAGTACTTC; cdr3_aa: CASSRTGIQETQYF
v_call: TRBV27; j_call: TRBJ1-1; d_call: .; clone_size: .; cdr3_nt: TGTGCCAGCAGTCTCCCGTCCGGTGAAGCTTTCTTT; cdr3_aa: CASSLPSGEAFF
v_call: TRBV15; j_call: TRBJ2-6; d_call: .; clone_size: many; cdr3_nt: TGTGCCACCAGCAGCCGAGGCTCTGGGGCCAACGTCCTGACTTTC; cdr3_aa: CATSSRGSGANVLTF
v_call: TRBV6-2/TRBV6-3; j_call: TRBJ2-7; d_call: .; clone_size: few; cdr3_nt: TGTGCCAGCAGTCCAGGGGACTACAAATTTTGGGAGCAGTACTTC; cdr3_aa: CASSPGDYKFWEQYF
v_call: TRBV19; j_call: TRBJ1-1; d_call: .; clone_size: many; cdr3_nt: TGTGCCAGTAGTATAGACGGGGACACTGAAGCTTTCTTT; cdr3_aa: CASSIDGDTEAFF
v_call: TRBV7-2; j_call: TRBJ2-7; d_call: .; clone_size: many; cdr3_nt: TGTGCCAGCAGCTACGGAGGGGCGGCCGGCGAGCAGTACTTC; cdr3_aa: CASSYGGAAGEQYF
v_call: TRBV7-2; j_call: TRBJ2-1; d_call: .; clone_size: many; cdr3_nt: TGTGCCAGCAGCTTAGGGTGGGCTACCTACAATGAGCAGTTCTTC; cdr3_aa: CASSLGWATYNEQFF
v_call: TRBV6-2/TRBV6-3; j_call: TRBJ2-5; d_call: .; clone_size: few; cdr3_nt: TGTGCCAGCAGTTACGACGCGACCCAGTACTTC; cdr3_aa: CASSYDATQYF
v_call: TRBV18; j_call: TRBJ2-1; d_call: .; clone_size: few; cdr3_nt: TGTGCCAGCTCACCCGGCACACGATCTAGAAACAATGAGCAGTTCTTC; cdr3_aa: CASSPGTRSRNNEQFF
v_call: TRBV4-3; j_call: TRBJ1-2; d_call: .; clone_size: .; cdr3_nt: TGCGCCAGCAGCCAAGGGACCGACAAGAACTATGGCTACACCTTC; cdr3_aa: CASSQGTDKNYGYTF
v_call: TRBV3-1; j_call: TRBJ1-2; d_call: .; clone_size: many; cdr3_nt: TGTGCCAGCAGCCAAAACAGGGTTGGCTACACCTTC; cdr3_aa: CASSQNRVGYTF
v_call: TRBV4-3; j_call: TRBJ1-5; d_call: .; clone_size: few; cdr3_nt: TGCGCCAGCAGCCAAGAGGCCAACAATCAGCCCCAGCATTTT; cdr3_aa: CASSQEANNQPQHF
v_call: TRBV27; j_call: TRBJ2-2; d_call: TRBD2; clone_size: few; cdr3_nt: TGTGCCAGCAGTTCCCCGGGACTAGCGGGAGTTGCCGGGGAGCTGTTTTTT; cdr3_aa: CASSSPGLAGVAGELFF
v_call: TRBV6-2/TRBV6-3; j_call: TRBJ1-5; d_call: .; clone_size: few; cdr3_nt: TGTGCCAGCAGTTCTTCCGGCGGGAGAGGCAATCAGCCCCAGCATTTT; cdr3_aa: CASSSSGGRGNQPQHF
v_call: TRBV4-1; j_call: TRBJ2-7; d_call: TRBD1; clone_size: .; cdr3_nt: TGCGCCAGCAGCAACTCTTGGACAGGGGGCGGCTACGAGCAGTACTTC; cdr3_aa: CASSNSWTGGGYEQYF
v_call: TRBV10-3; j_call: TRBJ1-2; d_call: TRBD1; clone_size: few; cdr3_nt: TGTGCCATCAGCCCAGGGACAGCCGGCTACACCTTC; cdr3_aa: CAISPGTAGYTF
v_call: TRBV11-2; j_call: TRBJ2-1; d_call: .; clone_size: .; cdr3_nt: TGTGCCAGCAGCCCCGGACAGTTCGTAAACTTAGAGCAGTTCTTC; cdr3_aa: CASSPGQFVNLEQFF
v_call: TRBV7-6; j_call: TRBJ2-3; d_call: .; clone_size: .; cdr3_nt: TGTGCCAGCAGCTCCGCCCGGGAGCCACTCACAGATACGCAGTATTTT; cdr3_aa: CASSSAREPLTDTQYF
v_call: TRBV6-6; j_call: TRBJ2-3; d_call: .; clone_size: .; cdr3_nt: TGTGCCAGCAAACCCCAGGGAGATACGCAGTATTTT; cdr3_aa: CASKPQGDTQYF
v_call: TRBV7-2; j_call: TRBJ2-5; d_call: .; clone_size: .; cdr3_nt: TGTGCCAGCAGCTTAGACCCGGTGGAGACCCAGTACTTC; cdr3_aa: CASSLDPVETQYF
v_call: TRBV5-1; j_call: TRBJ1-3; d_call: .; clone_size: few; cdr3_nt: TGCGCCAGCAGCTTGGGACAGCGTGGAAACACCATATATTTT; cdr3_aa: CASSLGQRGNTIYF
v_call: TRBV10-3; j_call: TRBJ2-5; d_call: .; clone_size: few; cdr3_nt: TGTGCCATCATGTCGGGGGTAGGAGAGACCCAGTACTTC; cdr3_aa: CAIMSGVGETQYF
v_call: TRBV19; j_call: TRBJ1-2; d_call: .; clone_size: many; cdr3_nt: TGTGCCAGTAGTATGGGCCGGGGTTCGAGGTATGGCTACACCTTC; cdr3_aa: CASSMGRGSRYGYTF
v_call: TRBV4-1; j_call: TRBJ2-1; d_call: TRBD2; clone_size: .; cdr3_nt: TGCGCCAGCAGCCAAGAAAAAGGTCTAGCGGGAGTTGGTGAGCAGTTCTTC; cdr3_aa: CASSQEKGLAGVGEQFF
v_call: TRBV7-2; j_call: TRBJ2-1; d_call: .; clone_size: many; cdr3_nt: TGTGCCAGCAGCTCCTACCGGGCCGAGGAGCAGTTCTTC; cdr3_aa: CASSSYRAEEQFF
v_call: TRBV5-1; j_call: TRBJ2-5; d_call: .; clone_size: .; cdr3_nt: TGCGCCAGCAAGAGCGGGACAGCCGAAGAGACCCAGTACTTC; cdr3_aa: CASKSGTAEETQYF
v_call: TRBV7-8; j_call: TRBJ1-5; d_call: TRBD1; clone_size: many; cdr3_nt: TGTGCCAGCAGCTTGAATGACAGGGGGCAGAAGGGCAATCAGCCCCAGCATTTT; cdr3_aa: CASSLNDRGQKGNQPQHF
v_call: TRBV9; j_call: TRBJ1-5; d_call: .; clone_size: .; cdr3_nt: TGTGCCAGCAGCGCCAGCGGGAATCAGCCCCAGCATTTT; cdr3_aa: CASSASGNQPQHF
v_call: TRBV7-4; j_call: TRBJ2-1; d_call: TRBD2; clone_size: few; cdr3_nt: TGTGCCAGCAGAACTAGCGGGATCGATGAGCAGTTCTTC; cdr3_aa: CASRTSGIDEQFF
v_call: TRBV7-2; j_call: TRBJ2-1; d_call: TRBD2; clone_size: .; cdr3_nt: TGTGCCAGCACCGGGGTAGCGTTTAGCGGGAGGATTGGCCACAATGAGCAGTTCTTC; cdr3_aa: CASTGVAFSGRIGHNEQFF
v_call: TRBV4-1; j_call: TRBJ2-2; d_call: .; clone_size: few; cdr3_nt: TGCGCCAGCAGCCACCTGGATCCGAGAACCGGGGAGCTGTTTTTT; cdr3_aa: CASSHLDPRTGELFF
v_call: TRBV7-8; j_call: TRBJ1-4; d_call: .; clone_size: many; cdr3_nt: TGTGCCAGCAGCTTAGGGCGGTCTAATGAAAAACTGTTTTTT; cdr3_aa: CASSLGRSNEKLFF
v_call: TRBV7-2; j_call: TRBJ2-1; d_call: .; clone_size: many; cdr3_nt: TGTGCCAGCTCCCCTAGGGCGATCTCGAGTGAGCAGTTCTTC; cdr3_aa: CASSPRAISSEQFF
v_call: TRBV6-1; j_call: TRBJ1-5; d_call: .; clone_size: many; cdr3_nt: TGTGCCAGCAGTGTAAGCAGGGCACCGGGTCAGCCCCAGCATTTT; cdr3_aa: CASSVSRAPGQPQHF
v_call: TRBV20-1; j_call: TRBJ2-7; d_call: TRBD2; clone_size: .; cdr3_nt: TGCAGTGCTGAACGGACTAGCGGGATCGGCGAGCAGTACTTC; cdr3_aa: CSAERTSGIGEQYF
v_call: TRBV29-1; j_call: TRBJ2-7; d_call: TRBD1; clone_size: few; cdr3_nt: TGCAGCGTTGAAGATGACCGGGACAGGCAGTACTTC; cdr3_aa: CSVEDDRDRQYF
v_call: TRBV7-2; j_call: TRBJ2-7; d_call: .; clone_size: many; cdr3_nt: TGTGCCAGCAGCTTAATAGCGAACTCCTACGAGCAGTACTTC; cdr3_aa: CASSLIANSYEQYF
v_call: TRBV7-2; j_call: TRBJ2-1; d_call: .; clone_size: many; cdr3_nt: TGTGCCAGCAGCTTAGTGGGGGATAGCTCCTACAATGAGCAGTTCTTC; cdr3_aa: CASSLVGDSSYNEQFF
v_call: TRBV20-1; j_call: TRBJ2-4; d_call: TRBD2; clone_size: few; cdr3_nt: TGCAGTGCTACTTTGACTAGCGGGAGAGGGGCGGCCAAAAACATTCAGTACTTC; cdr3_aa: CSATLTSGRGAAKNIQYF
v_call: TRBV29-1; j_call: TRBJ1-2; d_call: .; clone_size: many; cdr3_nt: TGCAGCGTTGAAGATGGTTCTTCGCGTTACTATGGCTACACCTTC; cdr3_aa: CSVEDGSSRYYGYTF
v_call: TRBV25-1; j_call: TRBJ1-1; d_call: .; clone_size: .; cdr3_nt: TGTGCCAGCGGATTAATCACTGAAGCTTTCTTT; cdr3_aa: CASGLITEAFF
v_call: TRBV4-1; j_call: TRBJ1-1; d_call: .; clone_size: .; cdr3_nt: TGCGCCAGCAGCCAAGATCGGGGCGTGAACACTGAAGCTTTCTTT; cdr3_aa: CASSQDRGVNTEAFF
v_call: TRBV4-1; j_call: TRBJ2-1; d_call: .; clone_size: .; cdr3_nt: TGCGCCAGCAGCCCTATGGGTGGGGAGCAGTTCTTC; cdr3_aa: CASSPMGGEQFF